A single sample gave rise to the 10 T cell receptor beta chains below, sequenced in a study of blood T cell repertoires in COVID-19. TCRdb's table, derived via immunoSEQ multiplex PCR, lists solely in-frame clones and lacks some. The sample comprises some 66,000 clones, over 85% of which are singletons, and roughly 3% rests with the top ten. The source material was peripheral blood. The receptor source for this set is a man in his 70s with active COVID-19.

The chain couples TRBV12-3 or TRBV12-4 to TRBJ1-6, with a possible D match to TRBD1 (5 bases). V was clipped by 6 bases and J by 10 bases, with 13 bases between them. This CDR3 has 13 amino acids. The CDR3 DNA sequence: TGTGCCAGCAGCATAGGGGCTGAATCACCCCTCCACTTT. Translation gives CASSIGAESPLHF.

This sequence joins TRBV6-4 and TRBJ2-1; D is undetermined. The germline gives CDR1 MRHNA, CDR2 SNTAGT. This CDR3 is built from 17 residues. V lost 0 bases, J lost 1 base, and 13 bases lay in between. CDR3 DNA: TGTGCCAGCAGTGACTCGATGACGGGTGGGTCCTACAATGAGCAGTTCTTC. This gives the protein CASSDSMTGGSYNEQFF.

CDR3 nucleotide sequence: TGTGCCAGCAGTCCAAATAGCAATCAGCCCCAGCATTTT. Encoded protein: CASSPNSNQPQHF. The V call is TRBV28, the J call TRBJ1-5; D remains unclear. The germline V gene has CDR1 MDHEN and CDR2 SYDVKM. V dropped 5 bases and J dropped 0 bases, with 5 bases sitting between them. This CDR3 region has 13 residues.

The rearrangement links TRBV6-5 to TRBJ2-1; 10 nucleotides align to TRBD1. Losses at the gene ends were 6 bases for V and 3 bases for J; bases not matched to a gene: 2. In germline, CDR1 is MNHEY, CDR2 SVGAGI. The CDR3 is made up of 14 amino acids. The CDR3 DNA is TGTGCCAGCAGAGGGACAGGGGACTACAATGAGCAGTTCTTC. The encoded protein is CASRGTGDYNEQFF.

The rearrangement joins TRBV28 to TRBJ2-7; D possibly corresponds to TRBD1 (5 bases). Trimming pared 2 bases from V and 5 bases from J, leaving 7 bases between. CDR1 and CDR2 from the germline V gene are MDHEN and SYDVKM. This CDR3 is built from 12 residues. The CDR3 region has the DNA TGTGCCAGCAGTTTACCCAGGGACGAGCAGTACGTC. Encoded protein: CASSLPRDEQYV.

The chain links TRBV10-2 to TRBJ1-3; D might be TRBD1 (6 bases). CDR1 WSHSY and CDR2 SAAADI come from the germline V gene. This CDR3 spans 15 amino acids. With 3 bases removed from V and 4 bases from J, the gap between germline ends came to 13 bases. CDR3 coding DNA: TGCGCCAGCAGTGAAGGAACAGGGCTAGGAAACACCATATATTTT. This codes for CASSEGTGLGNTIYF.

The V and J genes are TRBV27 and TRBJ2-1; 9 bases align to TRBD1. This CDR3 has 12 amino acids. Germline CDR1 MNHEY, CDR2 SMNVEV (reference sequence). Trimming at V came to 6 bases and at J to 9 bases, leaving 3 bases not matched to a gene. CDR3 sequence: CASRDRGAEQFF. As DNA, the CDR3 is TGTGCCAGCAGAGACAGGGGGGCTGAGCAGTTCTTC.

This clone is medium-sized by share. The chain couples TRBV10-1 to TRBJ2-7; D possibly corresponds to TRBD2 (5 bases). CDR1 is WNHNN, CDR2 SYGVQD, per germline (reference sequence). V lost 7 bases and J lost 3, with 19 bases in between. This CDR3 has 15 residues. The CDR3 protein is CASTRENKGFYEQYV. The CDR3 DNA reads as TGCGCCAGCACGAGGGAGAATAAAGGGTTCTACGAGCAGTACGTC.

This clone was recorded only once. The genes are TRBV6-2 or TRBV6-3 and TRBJ1-5, with 8 bases matching TRBD1. With V trimmed by 4 bases and J by 3 bases, 8 bases remained unmatched. In germline, CDR1 is MNHEY, CDR2 SVGEGT. This CDR3 is built from 16 residues. The CDR3 spells CASSSWGQDLNQPQHF. The CDR3 DNA reads as TGTGCCAGCAGTTCTTGGGGACAGGACCTCAATCAGCCCCAGCATTTT.

The gene calls are TRBV6-5 and TRBJ1-3; TRBD1 might be the D (6 bases). V was shortened by 4 bases and J by 1 base, with 8 bases between the two germline ends. CDR1 MNHEY and CDR2 SVGAGI come from the germline V gene. This CDR3 comprises 14 residues. The CDR3 protein is CASSLQGSGNTIYF. The CDR3 DNA follows: TGTGCCAGCAGTTTACAGGGTTCTGGAAACACCATATATTTT.